This T cell receptor (beta chain) was sequenced during a study of monozygotic twins with cystic fibrosis. Comments on this clone: The antigen is not known.

Method: immunoSEQ multiplex PCR; TCRdb's copy keeps in-frame clones and lacks some. The sample yields 8,000 to 10,000 clones, roughly nine tenths seen once. V shed 1 base and J 10 bases; nucleotides not matched to a gene: 0. The germline CDR1 and CDR2 sequences are SNHLY and FYNNEI. The CDR3 consists of 14 residues. General study points: Monozygotic CF twins shared more identical nucleotide clonotypes than unrelated patients. J usage was most co-twin-similar in 8 of 16 pairs, V in 13. Clonality was generally low (median about 0.01), higher in the most severe patients. In this small cohort, shared CDR3 numbers showed no association with age, concordance or disease severity.

The receptor comes from a boy aged 2 to 10 with cystic fibrosis. The gene calls are TRBV2 and TRBJ1-6, with 11 bases matching TRBD1. Sequencing was performed on blood. The CDR3 nucleotides are TGTGCCAGCAGTGAAGGGGACAGGGGGTCACCCCTCCACTTT. This codes for CASSEGDRGSPLHF.